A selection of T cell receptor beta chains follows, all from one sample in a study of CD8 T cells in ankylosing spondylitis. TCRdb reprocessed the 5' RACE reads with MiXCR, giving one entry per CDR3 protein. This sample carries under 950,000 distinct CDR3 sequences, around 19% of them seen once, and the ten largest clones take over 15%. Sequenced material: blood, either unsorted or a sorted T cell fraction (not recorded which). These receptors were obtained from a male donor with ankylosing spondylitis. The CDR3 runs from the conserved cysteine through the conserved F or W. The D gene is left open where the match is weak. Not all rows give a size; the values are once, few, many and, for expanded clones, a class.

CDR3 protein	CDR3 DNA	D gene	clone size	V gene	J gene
CATNSGGENSPLHF	TGTGCCACCAACTCAGGGGGGGAGAATTCACCCCTCCACTTT	TRBD1	few	TRBV6-1	TRBJ1-6
CSARRQGGNTEAFF	TGCAGTGCTAGACGACAGGGCGGGAACACTGAAGCTTTCTTT	TRBD1	many	TRBV20-1	TRBJ1-1
CSARDRGGLARQETQYF	TGCAGTGCTAGAGACCGGGGCGGACTAGCGCGACAAGAGACCCAGTACTTC	TRBD2	-	TRBV20-1	TRBJ2-5
CASSEATGGGEQYF	TGTGCCAGCAGTGAAGCGACAGGGGGCGGAGAGCAGTACTTC	TRBD1	-	TRBV2	TRBJ2-7
CSAKRAAPRETQYF	TGCAGTGCTAAGCGGGCCGCCCCGAGAGAGACCCAGTACTTC	-	-	TRBV20-1	TRBJ2-5
CASSQETSQIGEQYF	TGTGCCAGCAGCCAAGAGACTAGCCAAATCGGCGAGCAGTACTTC	TRBD2	-	TRBV4-2	TRBJ2-7
CSVVKGRGAFF	TGCAGCGTTGTAAAAGGCAGGGGAGCTTTCTTT	-	-	TRBV29-1	TRBJ1-1
CASSPGQEPFYEQYF	TGTGCCAGCAGCCCGGGACAGGAACCCTTCTACGAGCAGTACTTC	TRBD1	-	TRBV12-3/TRBV12-4	TRBJ2-7
CAIKGGLGLTKSYNEQFF	TGTGCCATCAAGGGGGGACTCGGACTCACAAAATCCTACAATGAGCAGTTCTTC	-	-	TRBV10-3	TRBJ2-1
CATSRDQGDQPQHF	TGTGCCACCAGCAGAGATCAGGGGGATCAGCCCCAGCATTTT	TRBD1	few	TRBV15	TRBJ1-5
CASSLDGRHNEQFF	TGTGCTAGCAGCTTAGACGGGAGACACAATGAGCAGTTCTTC	-	many	TRBV7-7	TRBJ2-1
CASSSDYMNTEAFF	TGTGCCAGCAGCTCAGACTACATGAACACTGAAGCTTTCTTT	-	few	TRBV11-2	TRBJ1-1
CASSVEGLAGSRELFF	TGTGCCAGCAGCGTAGAGGGGTTAGCGGGGTCTAGGGAGCTGTTTTTT	TRBD2	-	TRBV9	TRBJ2-2
CASSYLSWGGRAGELFF	TGTGCCAGCAGTTACCTCTCTTGGGGGGGCCGCGCCGGGGAGCTGTTTTTT	-	-	TRBV6-5	TRBJ2-2
CASSLGGQGARQPQHF	TGTGCCAGCAGTTTAGGGGGGCAAGGGGCGCGGCAGCCCCAGCATTTT	-	-	TRBV12-3/TRBV12-4	TRBJ1-5
CASSKAGREGGCEQYF	TGTGCCAGCAGCAAAGCAGGCCGGGAAGGTGGATGCGAGCAGTACTTC	-	once	TRBV21-1	TRBJ2-7
CASRLTGNNEKLFF	TGCGCCAGCAGGTTGACAGGGAATAATGAAAAACTGTTTTTT	TRBD1	-	TRBV5-1	TRBJ1-4
CAWSYLAVTGELFF	TGTGCCTGGAGTTATCTAGCGGTTACCGGGGAGCTGTTTTTT	TRBD2	-	TRBV30	TRBJ2-2
CASSPVRSRSGANVLTF	TGTGCCAGCAGCCCGGTCAGGTCCAGGTCAGGGGCCAACGTCCTGACTTTC	-	-	TRBV7-2	TRBJ2-6
CASSVRGGAVETQYF	TGTGCCAGCAGCGTACGGGGGGGGGCCGTTGAGACCCAGTACTTC	TRBD2	few	TRBV9	TRBJ2-5
CASSFPVGRGARETQYF	TGTGCCAGCAGCTTCCCGGTGGGGCGGGGGGCCCGTGAGACCCAGTACTTC	TRBD2	-	TRBV7-9	TRBJ2-5
CSAEASGVSYNEQFF	TGCAGTGCCGAGGCTAGCGGGGTCTCCTACAATGAGCAGTTCTTC	TRBD2	few	TRBV20-1	TRBJ2-1
CASSLTHQPQHF	TGTGCCAGCAGCCTAACCCATCAGCCCCAGCATTTT	-	many	TRBV7-9	TRBJ1-5
CASSFTISGGKQETQYF	TGCGCCAGCAGCTTTACGATAAGCGGGGGGAAACAAGAGACCCAGTACTTC	TRBD2	few	TRBV5-1	TRBJ2-5
CASSHRQRRGDYGYTF	TGTGCCAGCAGCCACAGACAGCGGAGGGGGGACTATGGCTACACCTTC	-	few	TRBV12-3/TRBV12-4	TRBJ1-2
CASSGATSRGQYF	TGTGCCAGCAGCGGGGCGACTAGCAGGGGGCAGTACTTC	-	-	TRBV7-2	TRBJ2-4
CSARLHLGELFF	TGCAGTGCTAGACTCCACCTTGGGGAGCTGTTTTTT	-	few	TRBV20-1	TRBJ2-2
CASSFRGAAEAFF	TGTGCCAGCAGTTTTAGGGGGGCGGCTGAAGCTTTCTTT	-	-	TRBV12-3/TRBV12-4	TRBJ1-1
CATGQGTGNTIYF	TGTGCCACCGGACAGGGGACCGGAAACACCATATATTTT	TRBD1	-	TRBV6-6	TRBJ1-3
CASSLRRGVQFF	TGTGCCAGCAGCTTAAGGAGGGGTGTGCAGTTCTTC	-	few	TRBV7-9	TRBJ2-1
CASSELAAMNTEAFF	TGTGCCAGCAGTGAACTGGCAGCGATGAACACTGAAGCTTTCTTT	-	few	TRBV6-1	TRBJ1-1
CASSLLNSGGNEQFF	TGTGCCAGCAGCTTACTCAATAGCGGGGGAAATGAGCAGTTCTTC	TRBD2	-	TRBV7-3	TRBJ2-1
CASSSDTEAYNSPLHF	TGTGCCAGCAGCTCCGACACCGAGGCCTATAATTCACCCCTCCACTTT	-	-	TRBV11-2	TRBJ1-6
CASSLSGLGTDTQYF	TGTGCCAGCAGTTTGTCAGGTTTAGGCACAGATACGCAGTATTTT	-	many	TRBV12-3/TRBV12-4	TRBJ2-3
CASGGGRSTDTQYF	TGTGCCAGCGGGGGTGGCAGATCCACAGATACGCAGTATTTT	-	-	TRBV9	TRBJ2-3
CASSTGKHQPQHF	TGTGCCAGCAGTACAGGGAAACATCAGCCCCAGCATTTT	-	-	TRBV6-1	TRBJ1-5
CASSDRTPIQPQHF	TGTGCCAGCAGCGACCGGACACCCATACAGCCCCAGCATTTT	-	-	TRBV6-1	TRBJ1-5
CRGGNNDGYTF	TGCAGGGGGGGTAACAATGATGGCTACACCTTC	-	-	TRBV20-1	TRBJ1-2
CATSDTGNYGYTF	TGTGCCACCAGTGACACCGGTAACTATGGCTACACCTTC	-	-	TRBV24-1	TRBJ1-2
CASSLRQGLSTDTQYF	TGTGCCAGCAGTTTACGGCAGGGGCTAAGCACAGATACGCAGTATTTT	-	few	TRBV12-3/TRBV12-4	TRBJ2-3
CASSLTTGTAYEQYF	TGTGCCAGCAGCCTGACGACCGGGACAGCCTACGAGCAGTACTTC	TRBD1	-	TRBV5-5	TRBJ2-7
CASSEYGRTNEKLFF	TGTGCCAGCAGTGAATACGGCAGAACTAATGAAAAACTGTTTTTT	-	-	TRBV25-1	TRBJ1-4
CASSLERLRDTQYF	TGCGCCAGCAGCTTGGAAAGGTTGAGAGATACGCAGTATTTT	-	-	TRBV5-1	TRBJ2-3
CSAPSPAGGLYEQYF	TGCAGTGCTCCCTCCCCGGCGGGAGGGCTCTACGAGCAGTACTTC	TRBD2	few	TRBV20-1	TRBJ2-7
CASSLSGQEDYGYTF	TGTGCCAGCAGTTTATCGGGTCAGGAAGACTATGGCTACACCTTC	-	many	TRBV12-3/TRBV12-4	TRBJ1-2
CASSQGVLAPGLAGDEQFF	TGCGCCAGCAGCCAAGGAGTTTTGGCCCCGGGACTAGCGGGGGACGAGCAGTTCTTC	TRBD2	-	TRBV4-1	TRBJ2-1
CSAPGSGEYGYTF	TGCAGTGCTCCCGGATCGGGGGAGTATGGCTACACCTTC	-	-	TRBV20-1	TRBJ1-2
CASSLQGSGAFF	TGTGCCAGCAGTTTACAGGGATCGGGCGCTTTCTTT	-	-	TRBV12-3/TRBV12-4	TRBJ1-1